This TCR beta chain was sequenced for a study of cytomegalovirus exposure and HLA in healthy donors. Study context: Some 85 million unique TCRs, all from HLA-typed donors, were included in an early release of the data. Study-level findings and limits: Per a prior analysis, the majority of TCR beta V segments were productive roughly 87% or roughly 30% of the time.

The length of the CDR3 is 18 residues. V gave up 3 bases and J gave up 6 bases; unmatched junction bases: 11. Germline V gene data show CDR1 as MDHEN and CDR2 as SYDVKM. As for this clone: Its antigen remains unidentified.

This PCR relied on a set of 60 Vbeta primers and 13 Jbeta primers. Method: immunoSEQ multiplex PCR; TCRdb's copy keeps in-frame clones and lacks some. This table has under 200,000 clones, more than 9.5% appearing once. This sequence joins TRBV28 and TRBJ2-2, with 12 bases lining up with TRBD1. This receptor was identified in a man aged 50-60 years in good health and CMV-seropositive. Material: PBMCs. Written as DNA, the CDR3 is TGTGCCAGCAGTTTCGAGTATGGGACAGGGGGCTTTGCCGGGGAGCTGTTTTTT. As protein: CASSFEYGTGGFAGELFF.